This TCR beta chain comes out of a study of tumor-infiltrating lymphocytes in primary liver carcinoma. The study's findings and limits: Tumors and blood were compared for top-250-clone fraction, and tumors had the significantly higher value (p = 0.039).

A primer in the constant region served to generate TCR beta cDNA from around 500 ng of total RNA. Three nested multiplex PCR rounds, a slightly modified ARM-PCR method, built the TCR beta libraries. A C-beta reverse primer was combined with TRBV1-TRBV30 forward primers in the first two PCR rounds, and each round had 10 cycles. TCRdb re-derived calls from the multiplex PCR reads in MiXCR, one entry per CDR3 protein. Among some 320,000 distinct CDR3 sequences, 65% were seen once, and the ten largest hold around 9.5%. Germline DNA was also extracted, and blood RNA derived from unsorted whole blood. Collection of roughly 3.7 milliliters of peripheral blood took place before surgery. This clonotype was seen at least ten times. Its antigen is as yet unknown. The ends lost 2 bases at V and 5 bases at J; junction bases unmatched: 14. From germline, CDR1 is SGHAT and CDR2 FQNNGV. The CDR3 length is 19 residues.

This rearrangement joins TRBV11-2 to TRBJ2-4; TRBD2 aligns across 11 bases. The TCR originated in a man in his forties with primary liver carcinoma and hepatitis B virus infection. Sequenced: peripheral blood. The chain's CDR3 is CASSLNSPVAGGPENIQYF. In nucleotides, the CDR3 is TGTGCCAGCAGCTTAAACTCACCCGTAGCGGGAGGGCCTGAAAACATTCAGTACTTC.